This T cell receptor beta chain stems from a study of T cells in women clearing cervical HPV infection (dated by TCRdb to the late 2010s). With respect to the entire study: Cases were approximately 25 women with histologically confirmed HPV16-related CIN3 or worse, including 2 invasive cancers. Blood from cases was collected at the visit at which the lesion was first identified, whereas blood from controls was collected once infection was no longer detected. The exploratory proof-of-principle case-control study was nested within the Guanacaste HPV Natural History Study in Costa Rica and compared TCR repertoires across cervical HPV16 outcomes. Cases had a median age of around 34 years compared with 37 to 40 for controls, and baseline characteristics showed no significant differences between the groups. Among cases, blood sampling occurred a median of around 160 days after lesion detection, with an interquartile range of about 85 to 210 days. The controls were over 20 women whose single incident HPV16 infection cleared within 12 months with no development of precancer or cancer. As quality controls, five blinded duplicates were added to each group, bringing the total to roughly 60 samples made up of about 50 participants and approximately ten replicates. Cases were matched to controls by age within five years and by the year the sample was collected. In the parent cohort, some 10,000 women aged 18 or older were enrolled in Guanacaste, Costa Rica, during about 1992 to 1994 and were followed for six to seven years. Since only a few of the women had HLA typing available, the possibility that HLA type was acting as a confounder could not be ruled out.

Every participant had a single incident cervical HPV16 infection, and women with prevalent HPV16 infections were excluded. Cervical HPV DNA was detected with MY09/MY11 PCR, and genotyping was done by dot-blot hybridization. Roughly 15 mL of heparinized blood were centrifuged, and the buffy coat was aliquoted, frozen at -30°C, then stored at -80°C. QIAGEN kits were used to extract genomic DNA from buffy coat specimens. The research as a whole found: Cases had lower TRBV6-7 relative abundance than controls (about 0.1% versus 0.15%; Bonferroni P = 0.0008). Significantly higher TCR repertoire richness was observed in CIN3+ cases than in controls across sequencing depths, whereas no difference in evenness was found. Random forest classifiers combining richness and V gene abundances distinguished cases from controls with an estimated AUC of approximately 0.83. Because of the cross-sectional design, the study could not determine whether the associations came before infection or resulted from infection, and neither effector/memory subsets nor HPV-specific T cells were isolated. Because the number of T cells in each sample was unknown, differences in richness could reflect differing T-cell content rather than repertoire biology.

TCR beta CDR3 regions were amplified by multiplex PCR from an average of about 1,300 ng genomic DNA per sample using the immunoSEQ assay. The assay corrected primer bias using a complete synthetic TCR repertoire to establish an amplification baseline. The amplicons were sequenced on the Illumina platform. The source study handled its data this way. Error correction of the sequences involved clustering with frequency ratios plus a modified nearest-neighbor algorithm, after which the sequences were analyzed in the immunoSEQ Analyzer using IMGT gene definitions. At each rarefaction depth, TCR richness and evenness were averaged across 20 rarefaction repeats, and samples with fewer sequences than that depth were excluded. Wilcoxon rank sum tests with FDR correction were used to compare V, D and J gene relative abundances between the groups. An intraclass correlation of 95% to 97% for TCR richness and an average of around 76% across 60 to 80 gene segments were obtained from the blinded duplicates. TCRdb re-hosts the immuneACCESS table, in-frame sequences only. Its copies lack some clones; in the studies checked, an unresolved V gene accounts for under half of them, and the cause for the rest is not known. V and J calls and clone size are given by that table; D and trimming were obtained from the DNA. Per the sample table, the count is roughly 36,000 clones. About 7.8% of the sample rests with the top ten.

Comments on this clone: What this receptor recognizes is not known. The read terminates 3 residues before the CDR3 end, so the remaining end is supplied by the germline J gene.

In the germline V gene, CDR1 corresponds to SNHLY and CDR2 to FYNNEI. Counted from cysteine to phenylalanine, this CDR3 has 16 amino acids. Only the CDR3 bases that were read are kept: 39 of them, in frame from base 1. Here the chain combines TRBV2 and TRBJ2-3, and 12 bases in between align with TRBD2. The clonotype originates from a woman aged 18 to 75 with a cervical HPV16 infection that either progressed to CIN3+ or cleared (not recorded which). The sample taken for sequencing was blood buffy coat. The sequenced part of the CDR3 DNA is TGTGCCAGCAGGGGAACTAGCGGGAGGTTACAAGAGACG. This gives the protein CASRGTSGRLQET. The whole CDR3 reads CASRGTSGRLQETQYF.